This T cell receptor (beta chain) emerged from a study of blood T cell repertoires in COVID-19. Study-level background: COVID-19 samples collected from the United States, Italy and Spain covered acute and convalescent phases. The analysed material was cDNA or gDNA that came from T cells, B-cell-depleted T cells, or PBMCs.

The CDR3 is 11 residues long. The germline gives CDR1 KGHSH, CDR2 LQKENI. The V end was cut by 3 bases, the J end by 6 bases, with 3 bases between. Under the authors' procedure: Counts of nucleated cells, estimated from reference gene primer amplification, were obtained. Profiling relied on immunoSEQ multiplex PCR, and the TCRdb table lists in-frame clones only, not all of them. That table furnishes V, J and clone size, whereas the DNA furnished D and trimming. The repertoire holds 210,000 or so clones, with roughly nine tenths as singletons. The gene calls are TRBV18 and TRBJ2-1; D is uncertain. Input material: peripheral blood. The sequence came from a woman in her fifties or sixties with acute or convalescent COVID-19. CDR3 sequence reads: CASSPGNEQFF. The CDR3 nucleotides are TGTGCCAGCTCACCCGGCAATGAGCAGTTCTTC.